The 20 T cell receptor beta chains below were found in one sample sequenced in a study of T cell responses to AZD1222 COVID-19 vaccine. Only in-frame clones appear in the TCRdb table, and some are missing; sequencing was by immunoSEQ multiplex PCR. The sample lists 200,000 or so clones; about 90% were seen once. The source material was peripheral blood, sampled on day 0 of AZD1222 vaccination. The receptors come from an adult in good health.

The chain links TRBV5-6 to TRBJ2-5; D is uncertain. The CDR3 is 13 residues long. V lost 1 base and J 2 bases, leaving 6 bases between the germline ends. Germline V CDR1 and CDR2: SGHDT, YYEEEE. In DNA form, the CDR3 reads TGTGCCAGCAGCTTGACAGAACAAGAGACCCAGTACTTC. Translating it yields CASSLTEQETQYF.

The CDR3 DNA reads TGTGCCAGCAGCTTAGTCCCGGGGGCCACGGAGACCCAGTACTTC. Amino acids: CASSLVPGATETQYF. The V and J genes are TRBV11-2 and TRBJ2-5, with D tentatively TRBD1 or TRBD2 (6 bases each). V lost 1 base and J 5 bases, leaving 14 bases between the germline ends. CDR3 length equals 15 residues. Germline assignment: CDR1 SGHAT and CDR2 FQNNGV. Full variable domain (rest looked up from reference TRBV11-2 and TRBJ2-5): EAGVAQSPRYKIIEKRQSVAFWCNPISGHATLYWYQQILGQGPKLLIQFQNNGVVDDSQLPKDRFSAERLKGVDSTLKIQPAKLEDSAVYLCASSLVPGATETQYFGPGTRLLVL.

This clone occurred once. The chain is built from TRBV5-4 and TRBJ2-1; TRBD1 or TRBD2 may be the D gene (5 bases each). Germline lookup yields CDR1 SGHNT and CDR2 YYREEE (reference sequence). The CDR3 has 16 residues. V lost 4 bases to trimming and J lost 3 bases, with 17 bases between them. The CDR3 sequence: CASSSVAGTGYNEQFF. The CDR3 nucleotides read TGTGCCAGCAGCAGTGTGGCCGGGACCGGCTACAATGAGCAGTTCTTC. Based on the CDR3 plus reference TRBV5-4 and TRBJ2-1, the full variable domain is ETGVTQSPTHLIKTRGQQVTLRCSSQSGHNTVSWYQQALGQGPQFIFQYYREEENGRGNFPPRFSGLQFPNYSSELNVNALELDDSALYLCASSSVAGTGYNEQFFGPGTRLTVL.

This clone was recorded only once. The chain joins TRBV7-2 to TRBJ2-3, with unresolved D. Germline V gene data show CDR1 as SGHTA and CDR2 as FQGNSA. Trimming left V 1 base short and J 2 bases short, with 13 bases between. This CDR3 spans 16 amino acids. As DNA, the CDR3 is TGTGCCAGCAGCTTAGGCCCCATATCGTCCACAGATACGCAGTATTTT. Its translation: CASSLGPISSTDTQYF.

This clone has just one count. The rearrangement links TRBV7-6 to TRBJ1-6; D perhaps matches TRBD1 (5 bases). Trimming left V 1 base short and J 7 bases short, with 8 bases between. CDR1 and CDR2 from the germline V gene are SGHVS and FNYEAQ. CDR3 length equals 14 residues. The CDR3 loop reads CASSLGDGNSPLHF. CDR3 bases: TGTGCCAGCAGCTTAGGGGACGGAAATTCACCCCTCCACTTT.

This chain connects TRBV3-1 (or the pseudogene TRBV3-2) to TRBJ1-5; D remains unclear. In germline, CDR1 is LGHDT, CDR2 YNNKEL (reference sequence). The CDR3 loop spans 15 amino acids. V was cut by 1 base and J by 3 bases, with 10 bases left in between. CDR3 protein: CASSQAGNNNQPQHF. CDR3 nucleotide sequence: TGTGCCAGCAGCCAAGCGGGTAACAACAATCAGCCCCAGCATTTT.

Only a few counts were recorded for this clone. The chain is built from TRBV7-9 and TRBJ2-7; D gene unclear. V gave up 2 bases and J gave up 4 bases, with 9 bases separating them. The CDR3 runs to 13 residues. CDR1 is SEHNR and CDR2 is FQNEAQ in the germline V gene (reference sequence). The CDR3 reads CASSLQTAYEQYF. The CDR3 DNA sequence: TGTGCCAGCAGCTTACAGACGGCGTACGAGCAGTACTTC. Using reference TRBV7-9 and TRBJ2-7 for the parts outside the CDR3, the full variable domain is DTGVSQNPRHKITKRGQNVTFRCDPISEHNRLYWYRQTLGQGPEFLTYFQNEAQLEKSRLLSDRFSAERPKGSFSTLEIQRTEQGDSAMYLCASSLQTAYEQYFGPGTRLTVT.

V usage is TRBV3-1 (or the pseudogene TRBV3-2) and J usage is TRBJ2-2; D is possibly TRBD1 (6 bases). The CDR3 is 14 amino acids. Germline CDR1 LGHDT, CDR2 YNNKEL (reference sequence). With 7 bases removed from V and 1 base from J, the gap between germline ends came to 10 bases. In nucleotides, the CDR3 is TGTGCCAGCACTAAACAGGGGAACACCGGGGAGCTGTTTTTT. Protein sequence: CASTKQGNTGELFF.

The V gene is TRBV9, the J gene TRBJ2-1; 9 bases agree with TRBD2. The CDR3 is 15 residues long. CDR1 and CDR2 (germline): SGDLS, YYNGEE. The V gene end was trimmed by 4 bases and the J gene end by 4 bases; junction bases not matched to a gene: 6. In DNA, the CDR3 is TGTGCCAGCAGCCCTAGACTAGCGGAATACAATGAGCAGTTCTTC. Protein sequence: CASSPRLAEYNEQFF.

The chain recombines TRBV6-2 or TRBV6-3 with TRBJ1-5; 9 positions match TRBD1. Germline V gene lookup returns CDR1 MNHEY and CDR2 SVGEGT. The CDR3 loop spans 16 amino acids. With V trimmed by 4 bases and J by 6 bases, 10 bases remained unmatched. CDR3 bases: TGTGCCAGCAGTTCGATGGGACAGGGATGGGCTCAGCCCCAGCATTTT. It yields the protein CASSSMGQGWAQPQHF.

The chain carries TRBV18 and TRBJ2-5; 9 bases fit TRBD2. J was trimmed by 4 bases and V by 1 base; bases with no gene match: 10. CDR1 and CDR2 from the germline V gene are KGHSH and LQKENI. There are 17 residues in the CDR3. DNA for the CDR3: TGTGCCAGCTCACCACTGACTAGCGGTCTAAGAGGAGAGACCCAGTACTTC. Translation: CASSPLTSGLRGETQYF.

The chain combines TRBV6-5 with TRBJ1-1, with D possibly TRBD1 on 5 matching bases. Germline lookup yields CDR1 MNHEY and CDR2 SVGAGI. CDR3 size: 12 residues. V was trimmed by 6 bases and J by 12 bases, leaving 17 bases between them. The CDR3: CASRTREGKSFF. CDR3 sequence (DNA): TGTGCCAGCAGGACCCGGGAGGGGAAGTCTTTCTTT.

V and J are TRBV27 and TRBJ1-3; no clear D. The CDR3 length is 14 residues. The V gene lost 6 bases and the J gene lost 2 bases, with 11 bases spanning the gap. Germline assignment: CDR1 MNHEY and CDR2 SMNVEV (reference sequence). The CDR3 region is CASRSRNTGNTIYF. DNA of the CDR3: TGTGCCAGCAGGAGTCGCAACACTGGAAACACCATATATTTT.

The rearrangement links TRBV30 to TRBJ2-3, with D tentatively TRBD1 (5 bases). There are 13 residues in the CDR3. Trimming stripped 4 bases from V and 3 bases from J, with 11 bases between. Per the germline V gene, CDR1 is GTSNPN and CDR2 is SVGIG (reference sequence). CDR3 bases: TGTGCCTGGACGCGACAGAGAACAGATACGCAGTATTTT. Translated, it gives CAWTRQRTDTQYF.

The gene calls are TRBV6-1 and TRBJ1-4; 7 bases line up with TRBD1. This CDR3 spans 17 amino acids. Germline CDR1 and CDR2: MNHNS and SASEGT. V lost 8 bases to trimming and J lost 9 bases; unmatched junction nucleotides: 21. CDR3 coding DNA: TGTGCCAGCTGTGCTAGGGGGGGGACAGAGCTCCCAAAAAAACTGTTTTTT. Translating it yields CASCARGGTELPKKLFF.

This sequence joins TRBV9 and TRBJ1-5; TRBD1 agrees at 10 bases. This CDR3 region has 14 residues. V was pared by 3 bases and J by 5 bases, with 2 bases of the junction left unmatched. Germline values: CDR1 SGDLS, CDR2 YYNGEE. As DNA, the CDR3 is TGTGCCAGCAGCGCGGGGACAGGGGATCAGCCCCAGCATTTT. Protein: CASSAGTGDQPQHF.

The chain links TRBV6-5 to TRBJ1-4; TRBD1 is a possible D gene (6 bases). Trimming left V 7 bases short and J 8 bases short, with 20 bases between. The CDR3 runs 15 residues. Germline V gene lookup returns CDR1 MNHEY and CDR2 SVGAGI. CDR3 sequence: CASTDSTLFREKLFF. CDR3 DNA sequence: TGTGCCAGCACGGACAGTACTCTCTTCAGGGAAAAACTGTTTTTT.

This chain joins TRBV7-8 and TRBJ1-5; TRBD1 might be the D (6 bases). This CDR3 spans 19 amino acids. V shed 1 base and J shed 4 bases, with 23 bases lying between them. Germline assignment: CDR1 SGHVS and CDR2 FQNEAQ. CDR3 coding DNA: TGTGCCAGCAGCTTAGAGGGTAATAGGGGGACGACAAAAAATCAGCCCCAGCATTTT. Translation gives CASSLEGNRGTTKNQPQHF.

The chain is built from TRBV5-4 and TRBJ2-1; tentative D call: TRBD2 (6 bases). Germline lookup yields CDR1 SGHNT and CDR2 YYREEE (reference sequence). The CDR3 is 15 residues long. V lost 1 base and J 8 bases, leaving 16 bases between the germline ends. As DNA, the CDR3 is TGTGCCAGCAGCTTGCCAGCGGAGGCGGGGCATGAGCAGTTCTTC. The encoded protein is CASSLPAEAGHEQFF.

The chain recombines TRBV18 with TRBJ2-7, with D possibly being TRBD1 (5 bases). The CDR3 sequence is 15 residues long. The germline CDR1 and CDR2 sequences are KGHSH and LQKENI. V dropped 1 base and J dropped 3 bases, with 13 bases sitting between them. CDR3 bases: TGTGCCAGCTCACCACTGGGGCAGGGTGGCTACGAGCAGTACTTC. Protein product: CASSPLGQGGYEQYF.